Below, 19 T cell receptor beta chains from the same sample are listed, as sequenced in a study of cytomegalovirus exposure and HLA in healthy donors. The PCR was carried out with 60 Vbeta primers and 13 Jbeta primers. Measured with immunoSEQ multiplex PCR; TCRdb has only the in-frame clones, and not every one. This sample carries roughly 130,000 clones, 65% to 90% of them seen once, and the ten largest clones take 11%. Sequencing was carried out using PBMCs. Every receptor here comes from a male donor in good health and CMV-seropositive.

The chain uses TRBV20-1 and TRBJ2-2; D is undetermined. Trimming left V 1 base short and J 7 bases short, with 4 bases between. The germline gives CDR1 DFQATT, CDR2 SNEGSKA (reference sequence). The CDR3 loop spans 11 amino acids. As DNA, the CDR3 is TGCAGTGCTAGAGTTAACGGGGAGCTGTTTTTT. Translation: CSARVNGELFF.

A few counts support this clone. V and J are TRBV4-3 and TRBJ2-3; 8 nucleotides match TRBD2. CDR3 length: 17 residues. CDR1 is LGHNA, CDR2 YSLEER, per germline. The junction had 14 bases not matched to a gene; V was cut back by 0 bases and J by 9 bases. The CDR3 nucleotides are TGCGCCAGCAGCCAAGATACTAGCGGTAATTTAAGGGGCACGCAGTATTTT. This encodes CASSQDTSGNLRGTQYF.

This chain uses TRBV10-1 with TRBJ2-7, with TRBD1 as a possible D gene (6 bases). Germline CDR1 WNHNN, CDR2 SYGVQD (reference sequence). Trimming pared 4 bases from V and 2 bases from J, leaving 12 bases between. The CDR3 is made up of 14 amino acids. Here the CDR3 DNA reads TGCGCCAGCAGTGGGACCAGGGGCCCCTACGAGCAGTACTTC. This translates into CASSGTRGPYEQYF.

The rearrangement links TRBV5-1 to TRBJ2-3, with 10 nucleotides matching TRBD2. The germline V gene encodes CDR1 SGHRS and CDR2 YFSETQ. V dropped 2 bases and J dropped 5; count of bases not matched to a gene: 11. The CDR3 covers 17 residues. CDR3 bases: TGCGCCAGCAGCTTCTCCGGGCTAGCGGGAGATTTAGATACGCAGTATTTT. It codes for CASSFSGLAGDLDTQYF.

This clone has a single count. The rearrangement joins TRBV27 to TRBJ1-6; no definite D call. This CDR3 is built from 18 residues. Germline CDR1 reads MNHEY; CDR2 reads SMNVEV (reference sequence). Trimming took off 2 bases at V and 0 bases at J, with 14 bases between the two ends. This chain's CDR3 is CASSLRLSGSSYNSPLHF. CDR3 nucleotides: TGTGCCAGCAGTTTACGTTTATCGGGGAGCTCCTATAATTCACCCCTCCACTTT.

The chain is built from TRBV28 and TRBJ2-7, with TRBD1 matching over 8 bases. The CDR3 totals 15 residues. Trimming cost V 4 bases and J 4 bases; bases outside gene matches: 9. Germline values: CDR1 MDHEN, CDR2 SYDVKM. The CDR3 spells CASSSTWTGSYEQYF. The DNA for the CDR3 is TGTGCCAGCAGTTCCACATGGACAGGGTCTTACGAGCAGTACTTC.

J is TRBJ1-4 and V is TRBV27, with D possibly TRBD1 on 5 matching bases. The CDR3 runs 14 residues. Germline CDR1 is MNHEY and CDR2 is SMNVEV (reference sequence). Trimming left V 6 bases short and J 8 bases short, with 16 bases between. The CDR3 protein is CASRSSGGREKLFF. CDR3 nucleotides: TGTGCCAGCAGATCGAGCGGGGGGAGGGAAAAACTGTTTTTT.

The chain is built from TRBV2 and TRBJ1-4, with 7 bases identical to TRBD1. This CDR3 has 16 residues. The V gene end was trimmed by 7 bases and the J gene end by 0 bases; junction bases not matched to a gene: 8. The germline gives CDR1 SNHLY, CDR2 FYNNEI. The chain's CDR3 is CASTLDRFTTNEKLFF. CDR3 nucleotide sequence: TGTGCCAGCACCCTGGACAGGTTTACAACTAATGAAAAACTGTTTTTT.

This clone was seen a single time. The V gene is TRBV5-1, the J gene TRBJ2-3; maybe TRBD2 (5 bases). V was shortened by 5 bases and J by 5 bases, with 9 bases between the two germline ends. CDR1 and CDR2 (germline): SGHRS, YFSETQ. The CDR3 extends over 12 amino acids. The chain's CDR3 is CASRAGVDTQYF. The CDR3 region has the DNA TGCGCCAGCAGGGCGGGCGTAGATACGCAGTATTTT.

The chain recombines TRBV5-4 with TRBJ2-5; 7 bases match TRBD1. The CDR3 runs 13 residues. V lost 2 bases and J lost 4; bases outside the gene matches: 2. The germline gives CDR1 SGHNT, CDR2 YYREEE (reference sequence). The chain's CDR3 is CASSFPGGETQYF. For the CDR3, the DNA is TGTGCCAGCAGCTTCCCAGGGGGAGAGACCCAGTACTTC.

CDR3 nucleotide sequence: TGTGCCAGCACCACTCTTGGTGGGACAGGGTTAAATTCACCCCTCCACTTT. Protein: CASTTLGGTGLNSPLHF. The V call is TRBV27, the J call TRBJ1-6; 9 bases align to TRBD1. The CDR3 is made up of 17 amino acids. With 7 bases clipped from V and 7 bases from J, the junction kept 14 bases outside the gene matches. The germline V gene encodes CDR1 MNHEY and CDR2 SMNVEV (reference sequence).

This clone was observed once. The chain has TRBV30 and TRBJ1-3; possibly TRBD1 for D (5 bases). The CDR3 runs to 13 residues. Germline CDR1 GTSNPN, CDR2 SVGIG (reference sequence). V was pared by 2 bases and J by 2 bases, with 7 bases between. This chain's CDR3 is CAWSRTTGNTIYF. For the CDR3, the DNA is TGTGCCTGGAGTAGGACAACTGGAAACACCATATATTTT.

The V and J genes are TRBV7-2 and TRBJ1-2, with 8 bases aligning to TRBD1. The germline CDR1 and CDR2 sequences are SGHTA and FQGNSA. This CDR3 region has 17 residues. The ends lost 0 bases at V and 5 bases at J; junction bases unmatched: 11. The DNA for the CDR3 is TGTGCCAGCAGCTTAGCGGGGGTCCCCAGGGGGCCTTATGGCTACACCTTC. It yields the protein CASSLAGVPRGPYGYTF.

This clone appeared a few times. One end of the junction varies from germline; a read error may be responsible. The V gene is TRBV19, the J gene TRBJ2-7; TRBD2 is a possible D gene (5 bases). Germline V lookup: CDR1 LNHDA, CDR2 SQIVND (reference sequence). This CDR3 has 14 residues. The DNA of the CDR3 is TGTGCCAGTAGTATCACGGCTAGCTCCGACGAGCAGTACTTC. The encoded protein is CASSITASSDEQYF.

This rearrangement joins TRBV5-4 to TRBJ2-7; TRBD2 matches at 8 bases. CDR3 length: 15 amino acids. CDR1 and CDR2 from the germline V gene are SGHNT and YYREEE (reference sequence). The V and J ends lost 3 bases and 6 bases, in that order; junction bases with no gene match: 11. The chain's CDR3 is CASSSGGLAGTEQYF. DNA for the CDR3: TGTGCCAGCAGCTCGGGGGGGCTAGCGGGTACCGAGCAGTACTTC.

The CDR3 is CASSLGFREAYEQYF. The CDR3 bases are TGTGCCAGCAGCTTGGGATTTCGGGAGGCCTACGAGCAGTACTTC. The V and J genes are TRBV5-5 and TRBJ2-7; TRBD2 agrees at 7 bases. The V and J ends lost 0 bases and 2 bases, in that order; junction bases with no gene match: 5. CDR3 size: 15 residues. The V gene's germline CDR1 is SGHKS and CDR2 YYEKEE (reference sequence).

V gene TRBV4-2 combines with J gene TRBJ1-1; D is uncertain. V gave up 1 base and J gave up 7 bases, with 16 bases separating them. The CDR3 is 15 residues long. CDR1 LGHNA and CDR2 YNFKEQ come from the germline V gene. The CDR3 sequence is CASSQVVPSDGEAFF. Here the CDR3 DNA reads TGTGCCAGCAGCCAAGTGGTACCAAGCGACGGTGAAGCTTTCTTT.

Details on this clone: Distinct nucleotide sequences in the sample also encode this CDR3. The V and J genes are TRBV27 and TRBJ1-3; D unresolved. V shed 3 bases and J shed 0 bases, with 9 bases lying between them. Per germline, CDR1 MNHEY and CDR2 SMNVEV (reference sequence). This CDR3 spans 15 amino acids. In DNA form, the CDR3 reads TGTGCCAGCAGTTTTACGGGTGACTCTGGAAACACCATATATTTT. This encodes CASSFTGDSGNTIYF.

The chain uses TRBV28 and TRBJ2-3, with 9 bases lining up with TRBD2. CDR3 length: 16 residues. V trimming: 5 bases; J trimming: 5 bases; junction bases outside the gene matches: 11. Per the germline V gene, CDR1 is MDHEN and CDR2 is SYDVKM. The CDR3 DNA reads TGTGCCAGCAGTACCAGTTGGGGCGGGAGGGAAGATACGCAGTATTTT. This codes for CASSTSWGGREDTQYF.